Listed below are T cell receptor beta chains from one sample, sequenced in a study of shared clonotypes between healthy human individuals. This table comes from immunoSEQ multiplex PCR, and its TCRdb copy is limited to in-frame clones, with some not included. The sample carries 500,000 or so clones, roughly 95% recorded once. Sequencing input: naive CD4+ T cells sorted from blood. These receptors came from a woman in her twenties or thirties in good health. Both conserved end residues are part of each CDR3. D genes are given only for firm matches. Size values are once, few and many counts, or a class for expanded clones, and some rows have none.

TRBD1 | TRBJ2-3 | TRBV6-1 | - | TGTGCCAGCAGCTGGGACAGGGCGGCAGATACGCAGTATTTT | CASSWDRAADTQYF
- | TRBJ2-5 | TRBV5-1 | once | TGCGCCAGCAGCACCTCGCCGTCGTCCCCCGAGACCCAGTACTTC | CASSTSPSSPETQYF
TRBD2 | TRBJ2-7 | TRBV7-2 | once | TGTGCCAGCAGCTATACCGGGACTAGCGGGAGTTACGAGCAGTACTTC | CASSYTGTSGSYEQYF
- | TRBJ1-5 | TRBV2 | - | TGTGCCAGCGTGGGGGATCTGAATCAGCCCCAGCATTTT | CASVGDLNQPQHF
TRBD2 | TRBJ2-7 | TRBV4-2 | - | TGTGCCAGCAGCCAAGGTCGGGAGGGCCGCCTCGAGCAGTACTTC | CASSQGREGRLEQYF
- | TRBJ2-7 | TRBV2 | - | TGTGCCAGCAGACCGAACTTACAGAGCTACGAGCAGTACTTC | CASRPNLQSYEQYF
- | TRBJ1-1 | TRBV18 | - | TGTGCCAGCTCCCCCAGGGGCGAATTGAACACTGAAGCTTTCTTT | CASSPRGELNTEAFF
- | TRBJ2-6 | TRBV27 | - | TGTGCCAGCGGACCAAGGGATTCTGGGGCCAACGTCCTGACTTTC | CASGPRDSGANVLTF
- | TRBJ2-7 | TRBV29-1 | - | TGCAGCGTTGCATCACAGGATGTTTACGAGCAGTACTTC | CSVASQDVYEQYF
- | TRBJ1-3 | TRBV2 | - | TGTGCCAGCAATTCGGAGGAATGGAACACCATATATTTT | CASNSEEWNTIYF
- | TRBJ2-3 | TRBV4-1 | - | TGCGCCAGCAGCCAAGGTCTACCAGATACGCAGTATTTT | CASSQGLPDTQYF
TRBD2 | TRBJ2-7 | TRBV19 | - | TGTGCCAGTAGTATAGGGGGGACTAGCGGCTACGAGCAGTACTTC | CASSIGGTSGYEQYF
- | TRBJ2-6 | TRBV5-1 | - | TGCGCCAGCAGCTTGGCTACAGGGAGATACAACTCTGGGGCCAACGTCCTGACTTTC | CASSLATGRYNSGANVLTF
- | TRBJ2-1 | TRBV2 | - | TGTGCCAGCAGTCGGGACTACAATGAGCAGTTCTTC | CASSRDYNEQFF
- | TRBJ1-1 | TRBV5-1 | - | TGCGCCAGCAGCCCGGGTAGGACCGGGGCGGGGAACACTGAAGCTTTCTTT | CASSPGRTGAGNTEAFF
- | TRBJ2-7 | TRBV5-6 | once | TGTGCCAGCAGCTTGGAAGGGGCAGGGGTGCAGTACTTC | CASSLEGAGVQYF
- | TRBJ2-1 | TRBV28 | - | TGTGCCAGCAGTTTAGGGGGCTTGGGGGCTCGACGCGGGAACTACAATGAGCAGTTCTTC | CASSLGGLGARRGNYNEQFF
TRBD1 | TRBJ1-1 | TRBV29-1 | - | TGCAGCGGGAGACAGGGAAACACTGAAGCTTTCTTT | CSGRQGNTEAFF
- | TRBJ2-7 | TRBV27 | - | TGTGCCAGCAGCACGGACAACTCCTACGAGCAGTACTTC | CASSTDNSYEQYF
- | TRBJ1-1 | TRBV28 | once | TGTGCCAGCACTTTCTCTGGCGGTTCGAACACTGAAGCTTTCTTT | CASTFSGGSNTEAFF
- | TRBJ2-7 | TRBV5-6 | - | TGTGCCAGTCATTCGGACGGGAGAAGGTCCTACGAGCAGTACTTC | CASHSDGRRSYEQYF
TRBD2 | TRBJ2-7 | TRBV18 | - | TGTGCCAGCTCCCCTAGCGGGAGATCTTCCGAGCAGTACTTC | CASSPSGRSSEQYF
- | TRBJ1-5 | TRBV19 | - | TGTGCCAGTAACCCGTGGGGGAGTAGCAATCAGCCCCAGCATTTT | CASNPWGSSNQPQHF
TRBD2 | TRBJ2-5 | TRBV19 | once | TGTGCCACCAAGTCCGCCCCGAGCGGGGTCGGAGAGCAGTACTTC | CATKSAPSGVGEQYF
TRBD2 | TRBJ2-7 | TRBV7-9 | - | TGTGCCAGCAGCCCGCCTGTGCGCGGGAGGACCCCTGAGGTGCAGTACTTC | CASSPPVRGRTPEVQYF
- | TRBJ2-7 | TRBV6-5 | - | TGTGCCAGCAGTTACTCGAGCGGCGCCCGGGAGCAGTACTTC | CASSYSSGAREQYF
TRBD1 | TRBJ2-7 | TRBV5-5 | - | TGTGCCAGCAGCTCCGGACCGACAGGGCGGTACGAGCAGTACTTC | CASSSGPTGRYEQYF
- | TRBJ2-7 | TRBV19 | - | TGTGCCAGTAGTATTTCGGACGGGCCTTGGGAGCAGTACTTC | CASSISDGPWEQYF
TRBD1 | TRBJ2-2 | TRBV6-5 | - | TGTGCCAGCAGCGGACAGGGCTGGACCGGGGAGCTGTTTTTT | CASSGQGWTGELFF
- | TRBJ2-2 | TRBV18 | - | TGTGCCAGCTCACCATATTGGGGGTCCGGGGAGCTGTTTTTT | CASSPYWGSGELFF
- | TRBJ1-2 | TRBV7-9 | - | TGTGCCAGCAGCTCAGAGGCGGCTAACTATGGCTACACCTTC | CASSSEAANYGYTF
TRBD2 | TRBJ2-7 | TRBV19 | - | TGTGCCAGTAGTAGGGGACTAGCGGGATGGGAGCAGTACTTC | CASSRGLAGWEQYF
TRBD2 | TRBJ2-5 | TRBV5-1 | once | TGCGCCAGCAGCTTGTCTGGGACTAGCGGGAGTCCGGAGACCCAGTACTTC | CASSLSGTSGSPETQYF
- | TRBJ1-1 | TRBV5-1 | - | TGCGCCAGCAGCTTGGACGGACAGATGAACACTGAAGCTTTCTTT | CASSLDGQMNTEAFF
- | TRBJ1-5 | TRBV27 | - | TGTGCCAGCAGATTAGGGGAAGCCAGCAATCAGCCCCAGCATTTT | CASRLGEASNQPQHF
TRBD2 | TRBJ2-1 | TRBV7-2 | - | TGTGCCAGCAGCCAGACTAGCTCGGAGTGGGATGAGCAGTTCTTC | CASSQTSSEWDEQFF
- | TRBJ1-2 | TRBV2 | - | TGTGCCAGCAGCGCCGGACTCACAACTCGGGGTGGCTACACCTTC | CASSAGLTTRGGYTF
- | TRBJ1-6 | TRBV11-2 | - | TGTGCCAGCAGCTTATGGGTCGGAGAGAATTCACCCCTCCACTTT | CASSLWVGENSPLHF
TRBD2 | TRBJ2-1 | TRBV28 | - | TGTGCCAGCAGGACTAGCGGAGTTCACAATGAGCAGTTCTTC | CASRTSGVHNEQFF
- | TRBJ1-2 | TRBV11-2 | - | TGTGCCAGCAGCTTAGAACAGAACTATGGCTACACCTTC | CASSLEQNYGYTF
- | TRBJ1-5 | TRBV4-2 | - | TGTGCCAGCAGCTTTTCTCAGCCCCAGCATTTT | CASSFSQPQHF
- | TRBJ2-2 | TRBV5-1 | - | TGCGCCAGCAGCCCCGGGACGGTTGGCCCCGGGGAGCTGTTTTTT | CASSPGTVGPGELFF
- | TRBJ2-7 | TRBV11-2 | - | TGTGCCAGCAGCTTAGGGGCAGGGGCAATCTACGAGCAGTACTTC | CASSLGAGAIYEQYF
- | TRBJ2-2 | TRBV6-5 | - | TGTGCCAGCAGTTATACCCCGAGGGCCACCGGGGAGCTGTTTTTT | CASSYTPRATGELFF
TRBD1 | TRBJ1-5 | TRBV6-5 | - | TGTGCCAGCAGCTCGGACAGGGGGGAGCCCCAGCATTTT | CASSSDRGEPQHF
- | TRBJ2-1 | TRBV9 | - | TGTGCCAGCAGCGTAGGGGTGGTAACCTACAATGAGCAGTTCTTC | CASSVGVVTYNEQFF
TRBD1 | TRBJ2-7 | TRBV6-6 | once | TGTGCCAGCAGTTTCACCGGGACAGAAAGCTCCTACGAGCAGTACTTC | CASSFTGTESSYEQYF
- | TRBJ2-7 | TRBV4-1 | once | TGCGCCAGCAGCCAGATGGGGACTTTCTTAAACTACGAGCAGTACTTC | CASSQMGTFLNYEQYF
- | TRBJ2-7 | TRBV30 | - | TGTGCCTGGAGTGTCTCCGGCTACGAGCAGTACTTC | CAWSVSGYEQYF
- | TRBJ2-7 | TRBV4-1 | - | TGCGCCAGCAGCCACCCCCTGGGAGAGCAGTACTTC | CASSHPLGEQYF
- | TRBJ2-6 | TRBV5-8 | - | TGTGCCAGCAGCTTGGCCTCTATTTACTCTGGGGCCAACGTCCTGACTTTC | CASSLASIYSGANVLTF
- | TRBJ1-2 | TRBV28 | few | TGTGCCAGCAGTGCCCTTACTAACTATGGCTACACCTTC | CASSALTNYGYTF
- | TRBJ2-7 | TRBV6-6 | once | TGTGCCAGCAGTTACTCAAACAGGGCTCATTCCGAGCAGTACTTC | CASSYSNRAHSEQYF
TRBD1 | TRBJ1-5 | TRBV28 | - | TGTGCCAGCAGAAACAGGGGCTACAGCAACCCCAATCAGCCCCAGCATTTT | CASRNRGYSNPNQPQHF
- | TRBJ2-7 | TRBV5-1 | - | TGCGCCAGCAAGGACGGAATCTACGAGCAGTACTTC | CASKDGIYEQYF
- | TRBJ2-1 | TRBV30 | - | TGTGCCTGGAGTGTACTGGCGACCGCCTACAATGAGCAGTTCTTC | CAWSVLATAYNEQFF
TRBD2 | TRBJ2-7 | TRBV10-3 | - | TGTGCCATCAGCGAGCGGGAGTGGTCCTACGAGCAGTACTTC | CAISEREWSYEQYF
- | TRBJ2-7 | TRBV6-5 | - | TGTGCCAGCAGACACAACAGGGATTCCACCTACGAGCAGTACTTC | CASRHNRDSTYEQYF
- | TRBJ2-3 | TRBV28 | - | TGTGCCAGCAGTTTTCAGGTCACAGATACGCAGTATTTT | CASSFQVTDTQYF
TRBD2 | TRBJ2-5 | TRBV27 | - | TGTGCCAGCAGTCCACGACTAGCGGGAGGGAAATTGAAAGAGACCCAGTACTTC | CASSPRLAGGKLKETQYF